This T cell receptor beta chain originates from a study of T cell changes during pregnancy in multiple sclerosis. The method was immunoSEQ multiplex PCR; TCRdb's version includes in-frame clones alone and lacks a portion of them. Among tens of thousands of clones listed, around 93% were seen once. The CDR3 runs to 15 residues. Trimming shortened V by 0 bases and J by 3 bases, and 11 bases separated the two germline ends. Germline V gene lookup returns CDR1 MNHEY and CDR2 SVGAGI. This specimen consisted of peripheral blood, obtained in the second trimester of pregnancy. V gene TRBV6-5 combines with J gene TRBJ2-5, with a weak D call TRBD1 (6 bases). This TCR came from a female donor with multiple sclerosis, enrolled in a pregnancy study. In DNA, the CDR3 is TGTGCCAGCAGTTACTCTTTGACAGGAGAAGAGACCCAGTACTTC. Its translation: CASSYSLTGEETQYF.